The 11 T cell receptor beta chains reported below all come from one sample, sequenced in a study of Ad26.COV2.S vaccination and SARS-CoV-2 variants (dated by TCRdb to about 2021). Interpreted using the paper, the treatment or condition label stands for: approximately 18 received Ad26.COV2.S at low or high dose, single or two shots; roughly five received placebo; per-sample allocation not given. Repertoires of vaccine and placebo recipients were sequenced from samples collected on day 63 after the first injection. Library generation was performed with the immunoSEQ multiplex PCR assay. TCRdb carries this immuneACCESS record with in-frame sequences only. Its versions omit some clonotypes, under half of them owing to an unresolved V gene in the studies checked, with the rest unexplained. A total of approximately 410,000 clones appear in this sample, approximately 92% of them only once. About 1.7% of the sample belongs to the ten largest clones.

Specimen: peripheral blood, collected in a trial of Ad26.COV2.S vaccine versus placebo. These receptors originate from a person aged 18-60 years who received the Ad26.COV2.S COVID-19 vaccine or a placebo.

The CDR3 spells CASMWGAGEKLFF. The CDR3 bases are TGTGCCAGCATGTGGGGGGCTGGTGAAAAACTGTTTTTT. V and J are TRBV7-8 and TRBJ1-4; TRBD1 might be the D (6 bases). This CDR3 has 13 residues. Trimming stripped 7 bases from V and 7 bases from J, with 13 bases between. Germline V lookup: CDR1 SGHVS, CDR2 FQNEAQ.

The J gene is TRBJ1-5, the V gene TRBV7-2; 10 bases are shared with TRBD1. The CDR3 length is 15 residues. V lost 5 bases and J lost 4; bases outside the gene matches: 5. Germline-derived CDR1 and CDR2 are SGHTA and FQGNSA. CDR3 sequence: CASSVGTGVNQPQHF. Here the CDR3 DNA reads TGTGCCAGCAGCGTCGGGACAGGGGTTAATCAGCCCCAGCATTTT.

The chain links TRBV4-1 to TRBJ2-4; unclear D gene. Trimming took off 0 bases at V and 0 bases at J, with 12 bases between the two ends. Germline V gives CDR1 MGHRA, CDR2 YSYEKL. This CDR3 comprises 17 residues. The CDR3 loop reads CASSQDESSIAKNIQYF. For the CDR3, the DNA is TGCGCCAGCAGCCAAGACGAGAGCAGTATAGCCAAAAACATTCAGTACTTC.

A single count supports this clone. The V call is TRBV6-6, the J call TRBJ1-1, with TRBD1 matching 7 bases. Looked up from germline, CDR1 is MNHNY and CDR2 is SVGAGI (reference sequence). The J segment lost 0 bases and the V segment lost 2 bases, leaving 6 bases of the junction unmatched. The CDR3 covers 16 residues. CDR3 protein: CASSYLGGVLNTEAFF. The CDR3, as DNA: TGTGCCAGCAGTTACCTAGGGGGCGTTCTGAACACTGAAGCTTTCTTT.

The J gene is TRBJ2-3, the V gene TRBV5-3; unclear D gene. TRBV5-3 belongs to the ORF category, with a function that is uncertain. This CDR3 spans 15 amino acids. Trimming pared 2 bases from V and 2 bases from J, leaving 12 bases between. CDR3: CARSFGAMNTDTQYF. DNA of the CDR3: TGTGCCAGAAGCTTCGGCGCTATGAACACAGATACGCAGTATTTT.

CDR3 sequence reads: CASWGGNTIYF. The CDR3 region has the DNA TGTGCCAGCTGGGGCGGCAACACCATATATTTT. V is TRBV6-5 and J is TRBJ1-3; D perhaps matches TRBD1 (5 bases). Trimming shortened V by 8 bases and J by 7 bases, and 9 bases separated the two germline ends. Germline values: CDR1 MNHEY, CDR2 SVGAGI. There are 11 residues in the CDR3.

The chain links TRBV11-2 to TRBJ1-1; D may be TRBD1 (6 bases). The CDR3 has 14 amino acids. V shed 3 bases and J shed 1 base, with 9 bases lying between them. The germline V gene has CDR1 SGHAT and CDR2 FQNNGV. Here the CDR3 reads CASSLSGQNTEAFF. CDR3 sequence (DNA): TGTGCCAGCAGCTTGTCGGGACAGAACACTGAAGCTTTCTTT. Together with reference TRBV11-2 and TRBJ1-1, the CDR3 gives the full variable domain: EAGVAQSPRYKIIEKRQSVAFWCNPISGHATLYWYQQILGQGPKLLIQFQNNGVVDDSQLPKDRFSAERLKGVDSTLKIQPAKLEDSAVYLCASSLSGQNTEAFFGQGTRLTVV.

The rearrangement links TRBV28 to TRBJ1-2; no firm D call. CDR3 length: 14 residues. Germline V lookup: CDR1 MDHEN, CDR2 SYDVKM. Trimming removed 5 bases at V and 4 bases at J, with 14 bases between. The chain's CDR3 is CASSPPTQPYGYTF. DNA of the CDR3: TGTGCCAGCAGTCCCCCAACTCAACCCTATGGCTACACCTTC.

The V and J genes are TRBV5-8 and TRBJ1-5; D is undetermined. The CDR3 runs to 15 residues. V gave up 2 bases and J gave up 3 bases, with 12 bases separating them. CDR1 and CDR2 (germline): SGHTS, YDEGEE. The CDR3 loop is CASSFGQTYNQPQHF. The CDR3 DNA follows: TGTGCCAGCAGCTTCGGGCAGACCTACAATCAGCCCCAGCATTTT.

The V call is TRBV9, the J call TRBJ2-3; TRBD2 matches at 8 bases. Germline CDR1 SGDLS, CDR2 YYNGEE. V lost 3 bases and J lost 0; bases outside the gene matches: 3. This CDR3 comprises 15 residues. The CDR3, as DNA: TGTGCCAGCAGCGAAGGCGGGGGGAGCACAGATACGCAGTATTTT. Translating gives CASSEGGGSTDTQYF.

V and J are TRBV19 and TRBJ2-1, with 11 bases aligning to TRBD2. Trimming at V came to 6 bases and at J to 1 base, leaving 5 bases not matched to a gene. This CDR3 spans 16 amino acids. The V gene's germline CDR1 is LNHDA and CDR2 SQIVND (reference sequence). In nucleotides, the CDR3 is TGTGCCAGTAGGCACAGACTAGCGGGGTCCTACAATGAGCAGTTCTTC. Amino acid sequence: CASRHRLAGSYNEQFF. Full variable domain (rest looked up from reference TRBV19 and TRBJ2-1): DGGITQSPKYLFRKEGQNVTLSCEQNLNHDAMYWYRQDPGQGLRLIYYSQIVNDFQKGDIAEGYSVSREKKESFPLTVTSAQKNPTAFYLCASRHRLAGSYNEQFFGPGTRLTVL.